The 26 T cell receptor beta chains presented below share a single source sample, sequenced in a study of metastatic and nonmetastatic thyroid tumors. TCRdb re-processed the PCR reads through MiXCR. The repertoire holds around 14,000 clones, with around 4% as singletons. Not a single patient had been given any form of treatment at any point before undergoing thyroid surgery. Sequencing was done on a sample of tumor tissue. These receptors were taken from a female donor with papillary thyroid cancer or a benign thyroid nodule (not recorded which). Some clones in this sample may be carry-over from other donors' samples.

The J gene is TRBJ2-3, the V gene TRBV6-4, with D perhaps given as TRBD1 or TRBD2 (6 bases each). V shed 2 bases and J shed 1 base, with 10 bases lying between them. Per the germline V gene, CDR1 is MRHNA and CDR2 is SNTAGT. This CDR3 has 15 residues. Here the CDR3 reads CASSDGRGGTDTQYF. The CDR3 DNA sequence: TGTGCCAGCAGTGACGGAAGGGGGGGCACAGATACGCAGTATTTT.

This clone is medium-sized by share. The chain joins TRBV24-1 to TRBJ2-5; 8 bases map to TRBD1. CDR3 size: 17 residues. J gave up 5 bases and V 2 bases, and 12 bases lay outside the gene matches. CDR1 KGHDR and CDR2 SFDVKD come from the germline V gene. The CDR3 DNA follows: TGTGCCACCAGTGATTGGGGGGACAGGCGGAATAGGGAGACCCAGTACTTC. It translates to CATSDWGDRRNRETQYF.

This clone was recorded a few times. The chain recombines TRBV2 with TRBJ2-2; the D is unclear. The CDR3 covers 12 residues. Trimming stripped 5 bases from V and 2 bases from J, with 3 bases between. Germline CDR1 SNHLY, CDR2 FYNNEI. In DNA form, the CDR3 reads TGTGCCAGCAGTACCAACACCGGGGAGCTGTTTTTT. This codes for CASSTNTGELFF.

This clone was observed a few times. The chain links TRBV30 to TRBJ1-3, with D perhaps TRBD1 (5 bases). The ends were cut back, 1 base at V and 2 bases at J, with 6 bases in the middle. Germline loops: CDR1 GTSNPN, CDR2 SVGIG (reference sequence). The CDR3 is 13 residues long. CDR3 in amino acids: CAWSGGTGNTIYF. CDR3 bases: TGTGCCTGGAGTGGGGGGACTGGAAACACCATATATTTT.

The table lists this clone with a few counts. V gene TRBV28 combines with J gene TRBJ2-1, with 7 bases fitting TRBD1. V gave up 3 bases and J gave up 9 bases; unmatched junction bases: 2. The CDR3 is made up of 12 amino acids. Per germline, CDR1 MDHEN and CDR2 SYDVKM. This CDR3 reads CASSFPGGEQFF. The DNA for the CDR3 is TGTGCCAGCAGTTTTCCAGGGGGTGAGCAGTTCTTC.

The chain uses TRBV27 and TRBJ2-3; 7 bases are a match to TRBD2. In germline, CDR1 is MNHEY, CDR2 SMNVEV (reference sequence). The CDR3 sequence is 18 residues long. J gave up 3 bases and V 6 bases, and 18 bases lay outside the gene matches. The DNA for the CDR3 is TGTGCCAGCAGCCCTAGAGGGATCGGGAGGTTCGGGACAGATACGCAGTATTTT. Translation gives CASSPRGIGRFGTDTQYF.

This clone was seen more than once but under ten times. V and J are TRBV20-1 and TRBJ1-6; 8 nucleotides line up with TRBD1. The germline V gene encodes CDR1 DFQATT and CDR2 SNEGSKA (reference sequence). CDR3 length: 15 amino acids. Trimming removed 6 bases from V and 5 bases from J; junction bases left unmatched: 9. CDR3 loop: CSARTGKYNNSPLHF. CDR3 coding DNA: TGCAGTGCCCGGACAGGGAAGTATAATAATTCACCCCTCCACTTT.

This clone was detected only a few times. The rearrangement links TRBV2 to TRBJ2-7, with 9 bases aligning to TRBD2. The CDR3 length is 15 residues. J lost 7 bases, V lost 4 bases, and 11 bases had no gene match. Looked up from germline, CDR1 is SNHLY and CDR2 is FYNNEI. In DNA form, the CDR3 reads TGTGCCAGCAGTGGTATAGCGGTCAGCGGGGGGGAGCAGTACTTC. Its protein product is CASSGIAVSGGEQYF.

This clone was recorded a few times. The rearrangement joins TRBV7-8 to TRBJ2-6; perhaps TRBD1 as D (5 bases). Germline V CDR1 and CDR2: SGHVS, FQNEAQ. V lost 3 bases and J 1 base, leaving 10 bases between the germline ends. The CDR3 runs to 16 residues. The CDR3 loop reads CASSFTAGSGANVLTF. The CDR3 nucleotides read TGTGCCAGCAGCTTTACCGCAGGGTCTGGGGCCAACGTCCTGACTTTC.

The gene calls are TRBV2 and TRBJ2-1; TRBD2 is a possible D gene (6 bases). Germline loops: CDR1 SNHLY, CDR2 FYNNEI. The CDR3 sequence is 13 residues long. V was clipped by 2 bases and J by 12 bases, with 14 bases between them. CDR3 bases: TGTGCCAGCAGTGAATGGGGCGTGGAGGGGCAGTTCTTC. This encodes CASSEWGVEGQFF.

The rearrangement joins TRBV6-1 to TRBJ2-7; D is undetermined. CDR3 length equals 10 residues. Germline assignment: CDR1 MNHNS and CDR2 SASEGT. Trimming took 8 bases from V and 6 from J, leaving 8 bases between them. The CDR3 spells CASQTGEQYF. The CDR3 DNA sequence: TGTGCCAGCCAGACCGGCGAGCAGTACTTC.

The chain joins TRBV6-2 or TRBV6-3 to TRBJ1-5; tentatively, D is TRBD1 (6 bases). The CDR3 contains 15 residues. Trimming left V 7 bases short and J 2 bases short, with 15 bases between. Per germline, CDR1 MNHEY and CDR2 SVGEGT. For the CDR3, the DNA is TGTGCCAGCACTCGTTCAGGGGCCGGCAATCAGCCCCAGCATTTT. It is translated as CASTRSGAGNQPQHF.

The gene calls are TRBV6-1 and TRBJ1-4; TRBD1 matches 8 bases. The V gene's germline CDR1 is MNHNS and CDR2 SASEGT. The CDR3 has 15 residues. V trimming: 6 bases; J trimming: 5 bases; junction bases outside the gene matches: 8. CDR3 region: CASSALTGANEKLFF. CDR3 DNA sequence: TGTGCCAGCAGCGCATTGACAGGGGCGAATGAAAAACTGTTTTTT.

The chain carries TRBV7-9 and TRBJ2-1; 14 nucleotides line up with TRBD2. Germline V gene lookup returns CDR1 SEHNR and CDR2 FQNEAQ (reference sequence). CDR3 length: 17 residues. Losses at the gene ends were 2 bases for V and 7 bases for J; bases not matched to a gene: 7. CDR3 sequence (DNA): TGTGCCAGCAGCTTAAAGCGACTAGCGGGGGGGCTAAATGAGCAGTTCTTC. Its translation: CASSLKRLAGGLNEQFF.

The chain employs TRBV5-1 and TRBJ2-7; TRBD1 aligns across 10 bases. V lost 0 bases, J lost 7 bases, and 4 bases stayed unmatched. Germline CDR1 and CDR2: SGHRS and YFSETQ. The CDR3 has 14 residues. The CDR3 spells CASSLEGQGLEQYF. CDR3 DNA: TGCGCCAGCAGCTTGGAGGGACAGGGGTTAGAGCAGTACTTC.

This chain joins TRBV19 and TRBJ1-2; the D is unclear. CDR1 is LNHDA, CDR2 SQIVND, per germline (reference sequence). Trimming took 4 bases from V and 3 from J, leaving 9 bases between them. The CDR3 length is 13 residues. CDR3 sequence: CASSTGRHYGYTF. The CDR3 nucleotides are TGTGCCAGTAGTACCGGACGGCACTATGGCTACACCTTC.

The sample holds a few counts of this clone. Here the CDR3 DNA reads TGCAGTGCTAGTACAGGCGTGAATGGAAACACCATATATTTT. Protein: CSASTGVNGNTIYF. V gene TRBV20-1 combines with J gene TRBJ1-3; the D gene is possibly TRBD1 (5 bases). The CDR3 totals 14 residues. Germline-derived CDR1 and CDR2 are DFQATT and SNEGSKA (reference sequence). Trimming removed 3 bases from V and 3 bases from J, with 12 bases in between.

This clone was recorded a few times. V usage is TRBV6-2 or TRBV6-3 and J usage is TRBJ1-5; a weak D match, TRBD1 (6 bases). In germline, CDR1 is MNHEY, CDR2 SVGEGT. This CDR3 has 15 amino acids. Trimming took 1 base from V and 3 from J, leaving 10 bases between them. The CDR3 region is CASSYLGANNQPQHF. The DNA for the CDR3 is TGTGCCAGCAGTTACTTGGGGGCTAACAATCAGCCCCAGCATTTT.

J is TRBJ1-5 and V is TRBV4-2; unclear D gene. The length of the CDR3 is 16 residues. The germline gives CDR1 LGHNA, CDR2 YNFKEQ. Trimming removed 1 base at V and 0 bases at J, with 10 bases between. The chain's CDR3 is CASSQAGSYSNQPQHF. CDR3 in DNA: TGTGCCAGCAGCCAAGCTGGCAGCTATAGCAATCAGCCCCAGCATTTT.

This chain connects TRBV12-3 or TRBV12-4 to TRBJ1-6, with D maybe TRBD1 (6 bases). V lost 3 bases and J lost 7, with 16 bases in between. This CDR3 is built from 16 residues. DNA for the CDR3: TGTGCCAGCAGTTTCAACACGGGAGGGGGAAATTCACCCCTCCACTTT. Translation: CASSFNTGGGNSPLHF.

This clone appeared a few times. The same CDR3 can be traced to other DNA sequences in this sample. V gene TRBV19 combines with J gene TRBJ2-1, with a tentative D call TRBD1 (5 bases). Germline CDR1 and CDR2: LNHDA and SQIVND (reference sequence). Trimming removed 1 base from V and 8 bases from J, with 6 bases in between. The CDR3 is made up of 12 amino acids. The DNA for the CDR3 is TGTGCCAGTAGTATAGGGGGCCATGAGCAGTTCTTC. Encoded protein: CASSIGGHEQFF.

V gene TRBV20-1 combines with J gene TRBJ2-1, with 8 bases lining up with TRBD2. This CDR3 has 15 amino acids. Germline values: CDR1 DFQATT, CDR2 SNEGSKA (reference sequence). Trimming cost V 4 bases and J 3 bases; bases outside gene matches: 8. In DNA, the CDR3 is TGCAGTGCTATATCGGGAGGGCCGGGCTACAATGAGCAGTTCTTC. It translates to CSAISGGPGYNEQFF.

This clone has just a few counts. In the same sample, other DNA sequences code for this CDR3. The rearrangement uses TRBV28 and TRBJ1-5, with D unresolved. Trimming took off 3 bases at V and 6 bases at J, with 6 bases between the two ends. The CDR3 extends over 12 amino acids. CDR1 and CDR2 from the germline V gene are MDHEN and SYDVKM. CDR3 residues: CASSLGGQPQHF. DNA of the CDR3: TGTGCCAGCAGTTTGGGCGGTCAGCCCCAGCATTTT.

Comments on this clone: The junction and the germline gene differ at one end; a read error may be behind it. V gene TRBV3-1 combines with J gene TRBJ1-6; a possible D gene is TRBD1 (5 bases). The CDR3 spans 15 residues. CDR1 and CDR2 (germline): LGHDT, YNNKEL (reference sequence). CDR3 nucleotide sequence: TGTGCTAGCAGCCTCCGAGAGGGGTGGGCTTCACCCCTCCACTTT. It yields the protein CASSLREGWASPLHF.

This clone was counted a few times. The rearrangement joins TRBV20-1 to TRBJ1-2; 8 nucleotides agree with TRBD1. CDR1 is DFQATT, CDR2 SNEGSKA, per germline (reference sequence). The CDR3 extends over 13 amino acids. V was clipped by 6 bases and J by 2 bases; unmatched bases: 5. The CDR3, as DNA: TGCAGTGCAGGGACAGGATTAAACTATGGCTACACCTTC. Translation: CSAGTGLNYGYTF.

The chain recombines TRBV2 with TRBJ2-7; D gene ambiguous. This CDR3 has 14 residues. Germline CDR1 reads SNHLY; CDR2 reads FYNNEI. The ends were cut back, 6 bases at V and 3 bases at J, with 15 bases in the middle. CDR3 amino acids: CASRVRSLVYEQYV. For the CDR3, the DNA is TGTGCCAGCAGGGTAAGGAGCCTGGTCTACGAGCAGTACGTC.